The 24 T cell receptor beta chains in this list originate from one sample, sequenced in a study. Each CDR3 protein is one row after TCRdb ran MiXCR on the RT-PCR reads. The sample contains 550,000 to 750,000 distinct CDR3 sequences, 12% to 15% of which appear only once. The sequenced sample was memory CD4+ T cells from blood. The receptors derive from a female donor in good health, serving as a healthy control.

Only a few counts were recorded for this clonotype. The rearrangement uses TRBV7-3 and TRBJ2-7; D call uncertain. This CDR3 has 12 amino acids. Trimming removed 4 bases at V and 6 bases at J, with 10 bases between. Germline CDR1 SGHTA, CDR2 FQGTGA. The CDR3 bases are TGTGCCAGCAGCTCGCAGCCTCCCGAGCAGTACTTC. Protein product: CASSSQPPEQYF. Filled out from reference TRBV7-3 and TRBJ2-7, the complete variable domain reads GAGVSQTPSNKVTEKGKYVELRCDPISGHTALYWYRQSLGQGPEFLIYFQGTGAADDSGLPNDRFFAVRPEGSVSTLKIQRTERGDSAVYLCASSSQPPEQYFGPGTRLTVT.

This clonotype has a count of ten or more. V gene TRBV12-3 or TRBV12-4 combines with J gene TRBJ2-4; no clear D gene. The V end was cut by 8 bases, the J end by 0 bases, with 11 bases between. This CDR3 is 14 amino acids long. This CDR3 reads CASLGELAKNIQYF. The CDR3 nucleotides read TGTGCCAGCCTTGGGGAACTAGCCAAAAACATTCAGTACTTC.

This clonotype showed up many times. CDR3 sequence (DNA): TGTGCCAGCAGCTTTGAGGTAGGGACTGAAGCTTTCTTT. Its protein is CASSFEVGTEAFF. The V and J genes are TRBV7-9 and TRBJ1-1; D not certain. The V and J ends lost 3 bases and 5 bases respectively, with 10 bases between them. Germline V gene lookup returns CDR1 SEHNR and CDR2 FQNEAQ (reference sequence). This CDR3 contains 13 residues. Drawing the rest from reference TRBV7-9 and TRBJ1-1, the complete variable domain is DTGVSQNPRHKITKRGQNVTFRCDPISEHNRLYWYRQTLGQGPEFLTYFQNEAQLEKSRLLSDRFSAERPKGSFSTLEIQRTEQGDSAMYLCASSFEVGTEAFFGQGTRLTVV.

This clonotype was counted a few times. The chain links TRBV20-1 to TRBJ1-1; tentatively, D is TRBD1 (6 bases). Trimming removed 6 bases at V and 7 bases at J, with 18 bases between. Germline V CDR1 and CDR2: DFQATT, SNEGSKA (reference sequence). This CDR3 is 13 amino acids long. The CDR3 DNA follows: TGCAGTGCCTCCTATAGCCAGGGGCTTGAAGCTTTCTTT. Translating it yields CSASYSQGLEAFF.

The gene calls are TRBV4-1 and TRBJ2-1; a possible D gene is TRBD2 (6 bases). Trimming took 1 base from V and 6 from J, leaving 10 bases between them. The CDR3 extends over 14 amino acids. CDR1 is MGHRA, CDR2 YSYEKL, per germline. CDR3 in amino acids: CASSQGGGFNEQFF. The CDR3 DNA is TGCGCCAGCAGCCAAGGTGGGGGGTTCAATGAGCAGTTCTTC.

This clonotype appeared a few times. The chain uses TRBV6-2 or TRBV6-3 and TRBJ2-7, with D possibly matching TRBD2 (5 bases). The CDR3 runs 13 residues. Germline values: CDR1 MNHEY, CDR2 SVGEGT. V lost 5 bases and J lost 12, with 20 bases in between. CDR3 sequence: CASSLPSLSAGYF. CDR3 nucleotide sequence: TGTGCCAGCAGTCTCCCGTCACTGTCGGCGGGGTACTTC.

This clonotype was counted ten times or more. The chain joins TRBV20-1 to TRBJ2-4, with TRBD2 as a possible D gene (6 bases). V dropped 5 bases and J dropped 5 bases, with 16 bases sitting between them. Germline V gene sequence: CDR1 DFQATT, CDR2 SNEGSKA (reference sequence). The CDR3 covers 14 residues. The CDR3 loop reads CSAGTRTGENIQYF. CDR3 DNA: TGCAGTGCTGGAACGAGGACGGGGGAAAACATTCAGTACTTC.

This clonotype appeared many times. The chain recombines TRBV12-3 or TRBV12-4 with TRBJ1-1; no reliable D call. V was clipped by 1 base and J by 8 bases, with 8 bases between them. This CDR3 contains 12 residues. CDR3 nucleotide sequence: TGTGCCAGCAGTTTAGAGAGCAGAGAAGCTTTCTTT. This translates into CASSLESREAFF.

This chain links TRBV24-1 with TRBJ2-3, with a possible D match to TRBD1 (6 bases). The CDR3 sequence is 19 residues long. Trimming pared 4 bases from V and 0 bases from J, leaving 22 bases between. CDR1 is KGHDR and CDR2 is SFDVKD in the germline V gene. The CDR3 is CATSDRGQSLSYSTDTQYF. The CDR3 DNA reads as TGTGCCACCAGTGACCGCGGACAGTCCCTATCTTATAGCACAGATACGCAGTATTTT.

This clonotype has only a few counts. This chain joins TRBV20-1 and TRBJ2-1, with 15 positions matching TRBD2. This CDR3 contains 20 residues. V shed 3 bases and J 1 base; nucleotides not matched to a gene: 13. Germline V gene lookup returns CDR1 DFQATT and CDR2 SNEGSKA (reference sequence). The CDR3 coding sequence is TGCAGTGCTAGGTCCCCGGGACTAGCGGGAGGTGACGGTTCCTACAATGAGCAGTTCTTC. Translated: CSARSPGLAGGDGSYNEQFF.

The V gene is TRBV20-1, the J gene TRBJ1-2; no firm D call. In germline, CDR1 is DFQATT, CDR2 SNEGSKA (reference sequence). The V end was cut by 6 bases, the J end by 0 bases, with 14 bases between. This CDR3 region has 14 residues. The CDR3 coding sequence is TGCAGTGCCCCCTCCCAGGTCTCTAACTATGGCTACACCTTC. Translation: CSAPSQVSNYGYTF.

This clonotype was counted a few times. In nucleotides, the CDR3 is TGTGCCAGCAGCGTAACGGGGACCTCGGAGACCCAGTACTTC. Its protein is CASSVTGTSETQYF. The rearrangement uses TRBV9 and TRBJ2-5; perhaps D is TRBD1 or TRBD2 (5 bases each). The germline V gene encodes CDR1 SGDLS and CDR2 YYNGEE. Between the trimmed V and J ends, which lost 1 base and 5 bases, there was a span of 12 bases. There are 14 residues in the CDR3.

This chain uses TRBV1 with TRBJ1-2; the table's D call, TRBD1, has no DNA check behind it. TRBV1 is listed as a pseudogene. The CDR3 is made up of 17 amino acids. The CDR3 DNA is TGCACCAGCAGCCTCCTAGGGGGCGCCGACACTTTCTATGGCTACACCTTC. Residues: CTSSLLGGADTFYGYTF.

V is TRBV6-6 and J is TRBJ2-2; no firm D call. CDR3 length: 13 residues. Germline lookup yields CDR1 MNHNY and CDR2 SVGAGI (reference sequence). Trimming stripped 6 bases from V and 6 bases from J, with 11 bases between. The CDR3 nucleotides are TGTGCCAGCAGCAGTAGTGGTGCCGGGGAGCTGTTTTTT. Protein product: CASSSSGAGELFF.

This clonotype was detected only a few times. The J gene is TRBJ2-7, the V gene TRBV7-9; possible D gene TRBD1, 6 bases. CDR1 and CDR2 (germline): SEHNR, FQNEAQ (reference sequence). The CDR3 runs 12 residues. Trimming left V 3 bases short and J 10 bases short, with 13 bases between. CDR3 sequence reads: CASSFSDSLQYF. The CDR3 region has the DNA TGTGCCAGCAGCTTCTCGGACAGTCTACAGTACTTC.

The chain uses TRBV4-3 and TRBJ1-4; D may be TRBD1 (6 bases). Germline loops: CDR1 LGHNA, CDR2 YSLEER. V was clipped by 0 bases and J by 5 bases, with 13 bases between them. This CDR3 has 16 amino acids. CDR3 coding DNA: TGCGCCAGCAGCCAAGATTGGGGGGCAGGCAATGAAAAACTGTTTTTT. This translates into CASSQDWGAGNEKLFF.

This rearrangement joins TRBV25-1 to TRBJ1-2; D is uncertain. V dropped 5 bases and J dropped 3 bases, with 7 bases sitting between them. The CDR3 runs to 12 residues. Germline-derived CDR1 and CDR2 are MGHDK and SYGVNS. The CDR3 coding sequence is TGTGCCAGCAGTCGGGCGGACTATGGCTACACCTTC. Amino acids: CASSRADYGYTF.

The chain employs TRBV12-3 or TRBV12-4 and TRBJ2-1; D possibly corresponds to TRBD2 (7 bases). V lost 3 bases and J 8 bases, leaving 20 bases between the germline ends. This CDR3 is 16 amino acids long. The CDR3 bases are TGTGCCAGCAGTTTCGGCGGGGGCGCCGGGATGGATGAGCAGTTCTTC. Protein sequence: CASSFGGGAGMDEQFF.

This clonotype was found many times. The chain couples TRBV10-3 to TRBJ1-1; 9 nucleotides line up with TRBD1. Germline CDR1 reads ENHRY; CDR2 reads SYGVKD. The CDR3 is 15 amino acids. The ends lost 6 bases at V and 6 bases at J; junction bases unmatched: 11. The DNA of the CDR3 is TGTGCCATCAGCGAAAAGGACAGGGGCAGCCCTGAAGCTTTCTTT. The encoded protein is CAISEKDRGSPEAFF.

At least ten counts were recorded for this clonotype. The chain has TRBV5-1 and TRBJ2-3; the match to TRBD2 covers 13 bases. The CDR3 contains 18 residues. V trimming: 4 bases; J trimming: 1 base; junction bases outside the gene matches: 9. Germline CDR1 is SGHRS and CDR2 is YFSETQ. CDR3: CASSAGLAGRPGTDTQYF. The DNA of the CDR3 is TGCGCCAGCAGCGCGGGACTAGCGGGACGGCCCGGCACAGATACGCAGTATTTT.

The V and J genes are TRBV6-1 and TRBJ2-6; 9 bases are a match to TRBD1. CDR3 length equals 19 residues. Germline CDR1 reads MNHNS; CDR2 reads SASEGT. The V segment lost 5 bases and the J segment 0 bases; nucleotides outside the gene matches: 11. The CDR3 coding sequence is TGTGCCAGCAGTATCTGGCGGGGGACAGGGAGCTCTGGGGCCAACGTCCTGACTTTC. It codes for CASSIWRGTGSSGANVLTF.

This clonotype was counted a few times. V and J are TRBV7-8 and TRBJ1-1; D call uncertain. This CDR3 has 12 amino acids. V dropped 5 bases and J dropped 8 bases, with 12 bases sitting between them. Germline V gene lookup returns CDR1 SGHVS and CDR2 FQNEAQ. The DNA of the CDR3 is TGTGCCAGCAGCCCATATAGTAGGGAAGCTTTCTTT. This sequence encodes CASSPYSREAFF.

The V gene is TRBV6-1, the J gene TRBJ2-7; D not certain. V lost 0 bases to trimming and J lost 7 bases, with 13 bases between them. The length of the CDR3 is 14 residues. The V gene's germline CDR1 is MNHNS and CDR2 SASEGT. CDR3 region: CASSEAWAGGEQYF. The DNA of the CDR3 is TGTGCCAGCAGTGAAGCATGGGCAGGCGGAGAGCAGTACTTC.

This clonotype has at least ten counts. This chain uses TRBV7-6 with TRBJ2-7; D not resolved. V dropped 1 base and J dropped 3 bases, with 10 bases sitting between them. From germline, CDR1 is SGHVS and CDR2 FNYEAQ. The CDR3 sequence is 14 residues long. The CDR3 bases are TGTGCCAGCAGCTTAGGGCAGCACCACTACGAGCAGTACTTC. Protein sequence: CASSLGQHHYEQYF.